This T cell receptor beta chain was documented in a study of memory CD4+ T cells and cytomegalovirus serostatus. CDR1 is MDHEN and CDR2 is SYDVKM in the germline V gene. The CDR3 consists of 16 residues. V shed 7 bases, J shed 5 bases, and the junction held 10 bases outside the gene matches. Single viable CD3+CD4+CD8-CD45RO+ cells were sorted as the memory CD4+ T cells. Donors' CMV status reflects serum IgG against pp150, pp28, p38, p52. Only in-frame clones appear in the TCRdb table, and some are missing; sequencing was by immunoSEQ multiplex PCR. The data hold 50,000 to 65,000 clones, with over 65% observed a single time.

The chain recombines TRBV28 with TRBJ2-1; 11 bases are shared with TRBD2. The sequence derives from an adult in good health and CMV-seropositive. What was sequenced was memory CD4+ T cells from blood. CDR3 coding DNA: TGTGCCAGCACAATAGCGGGAGGGAAAAAAAACAATGAGCAGTTCTTC. It encodes CASTIAGGKKNNEQFF. Looking up the rest from reference TRBV28 and TRBJ2-1 gives the full variable domain: DVKVTQSSRYLVKRTGEKVFLECVQDMDHENMFWYRQDPGLGLRLIYFSYDVKMKEKGDIPEGYSVSREKKERFSLILESASTNQTSMYLCASTIAGGKKNNEQFFGPGTRLTVL.